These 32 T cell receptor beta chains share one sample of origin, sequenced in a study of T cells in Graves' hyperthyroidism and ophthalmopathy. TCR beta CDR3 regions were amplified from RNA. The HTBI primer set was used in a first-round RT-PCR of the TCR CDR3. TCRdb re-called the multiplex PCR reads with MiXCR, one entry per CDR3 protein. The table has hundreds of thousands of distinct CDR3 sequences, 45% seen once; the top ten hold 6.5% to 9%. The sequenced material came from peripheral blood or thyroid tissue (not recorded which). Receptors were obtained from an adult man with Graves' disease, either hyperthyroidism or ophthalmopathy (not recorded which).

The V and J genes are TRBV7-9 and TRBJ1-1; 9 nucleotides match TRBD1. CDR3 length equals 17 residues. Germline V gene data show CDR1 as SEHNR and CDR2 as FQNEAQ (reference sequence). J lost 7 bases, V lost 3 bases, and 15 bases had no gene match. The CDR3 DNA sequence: TGTGCCAGCAGCTTCCGGGACAGGGCTCTGGGCGGCCATGAAGCTTTCTTT. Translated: CASSFRDRALGGHEAFF.

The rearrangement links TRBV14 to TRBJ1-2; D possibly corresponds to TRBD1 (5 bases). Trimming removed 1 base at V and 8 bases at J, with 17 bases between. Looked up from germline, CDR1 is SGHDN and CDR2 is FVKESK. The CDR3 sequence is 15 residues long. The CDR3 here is CASSQVGARGDGYTF. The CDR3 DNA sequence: TGTGCCAGCAGCCAAGTGGGTGCGAGGGGTGACGGCTACACCTTC.

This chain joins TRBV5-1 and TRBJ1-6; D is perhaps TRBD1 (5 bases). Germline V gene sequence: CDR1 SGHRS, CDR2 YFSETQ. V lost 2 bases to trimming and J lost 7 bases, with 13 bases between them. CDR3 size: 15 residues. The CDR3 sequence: CASSFGGIGNSPLHF. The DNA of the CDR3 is TGCGCCAGCAGCTTCGGGGGAATCGGGAATTCACCCCTCCACTTT. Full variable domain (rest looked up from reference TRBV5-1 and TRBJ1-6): KAGVTQTPRYLIKTRGQQVTLSCSPISGHRSVSWYQQTPGQGLQFLFEYFSETQRNKGNFPGRFSGRQFSNSRSEMNVSTLELGDSALYLCASSFGGIGNSPLHFGNGTRLTVT.

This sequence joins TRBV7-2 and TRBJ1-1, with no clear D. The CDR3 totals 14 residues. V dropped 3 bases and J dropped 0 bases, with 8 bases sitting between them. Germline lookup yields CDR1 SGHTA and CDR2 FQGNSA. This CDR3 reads CASSFFGMNTEAFF. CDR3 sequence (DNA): TGTGCCAGCAGCTTTTTCGGAATGAACACTGAAGCTTTCTTT.

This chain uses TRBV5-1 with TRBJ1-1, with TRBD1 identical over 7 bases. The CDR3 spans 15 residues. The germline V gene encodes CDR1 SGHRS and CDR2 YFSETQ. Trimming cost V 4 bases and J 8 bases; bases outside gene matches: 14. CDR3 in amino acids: CASSDTGAPGQEAFF. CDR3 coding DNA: TGCGCCAGCAGCGATACAGGGGCCCCGGGACAGGAAGCTTTCTTT.

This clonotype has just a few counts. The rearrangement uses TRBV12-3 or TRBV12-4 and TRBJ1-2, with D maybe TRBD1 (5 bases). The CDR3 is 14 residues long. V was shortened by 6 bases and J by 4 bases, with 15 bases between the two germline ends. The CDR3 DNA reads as TGTGCCAGCAGCCCATCCGCAGGGCGCTATGGCTACACCTTC. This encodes CASSPSAGRYGYTF.

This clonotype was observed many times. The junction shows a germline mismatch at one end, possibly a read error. The CDR3 region is CASSLAGHSNQPQHF. CDR3 coding DNA: TGTGCCAGCAGCCTAGCGGGGCATAGCAATCAGCCCCAGCATTTT. The chain combines TRBV7-2 with TRBJ1-5; D possibly corresponds to TRBD1 (5 bases). The CDR3 contains 15 residues. From germline, CDR1 is SGHTA and CDR2 FQGNSA.

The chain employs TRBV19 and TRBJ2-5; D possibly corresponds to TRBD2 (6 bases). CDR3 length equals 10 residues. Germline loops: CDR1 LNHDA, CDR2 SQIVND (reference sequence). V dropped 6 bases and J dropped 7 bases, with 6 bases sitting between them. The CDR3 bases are TGTGCCAGTAGGGGGGGGACCCAGTACTTC. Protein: CASRGGTQYF. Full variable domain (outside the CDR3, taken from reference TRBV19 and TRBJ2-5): DGGITQSPKYLFRKEGQNVTLSCEQNLNHDAMYWYRQDPGQGLRLIYYSQIVNDFQKGDIAEGYSVSREKKESFPLTVTSAQKNPTAFYLCASRGGTQYFGPGTRLLVL.

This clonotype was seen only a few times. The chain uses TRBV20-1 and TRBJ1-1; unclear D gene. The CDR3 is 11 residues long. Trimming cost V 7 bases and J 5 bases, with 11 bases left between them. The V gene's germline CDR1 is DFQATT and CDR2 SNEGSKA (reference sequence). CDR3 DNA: TGCAGTGTACCCGGGGAAACTGAAGCTTTCTTT. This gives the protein CSVPGETEAFF.

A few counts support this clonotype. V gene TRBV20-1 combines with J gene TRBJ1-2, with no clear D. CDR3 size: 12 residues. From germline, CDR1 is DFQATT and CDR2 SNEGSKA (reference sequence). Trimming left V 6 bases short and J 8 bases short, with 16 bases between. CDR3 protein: CSAHGRNYGYTF. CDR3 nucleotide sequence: TGCAGTGCCCACGGACGGAATTACGGCTACACCTTC.

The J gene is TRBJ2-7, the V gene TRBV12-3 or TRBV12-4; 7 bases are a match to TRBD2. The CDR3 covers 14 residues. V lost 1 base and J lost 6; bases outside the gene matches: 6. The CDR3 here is CASSLGGGPSEQYF. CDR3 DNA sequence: TGTGCCAGCAGTTTAGGGGGAGGGCCAAGCGAGCAGTACTTC.

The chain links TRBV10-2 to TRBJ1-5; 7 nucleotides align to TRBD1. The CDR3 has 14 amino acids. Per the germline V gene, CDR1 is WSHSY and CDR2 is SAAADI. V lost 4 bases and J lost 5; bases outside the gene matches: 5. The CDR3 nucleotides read TGCGCCAGCAGTGTGGCAGGGGGGTATCAGCCCCAGCATTTT. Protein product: CASSVAGGYQPQHF.

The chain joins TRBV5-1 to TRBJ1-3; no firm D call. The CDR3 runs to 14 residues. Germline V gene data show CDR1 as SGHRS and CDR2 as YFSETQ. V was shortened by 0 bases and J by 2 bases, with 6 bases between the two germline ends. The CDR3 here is CASSLDSTGNTIYF. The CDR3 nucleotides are TGCGCCAGCAGCTTGGATTCCACTGGAAACACCATATATTTT.

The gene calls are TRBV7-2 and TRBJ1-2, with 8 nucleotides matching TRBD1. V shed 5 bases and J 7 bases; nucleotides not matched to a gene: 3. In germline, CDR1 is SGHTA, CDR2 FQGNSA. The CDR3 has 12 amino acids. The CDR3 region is CASSPDRGGYTF. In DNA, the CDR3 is TGTGCCAGCAGCCCCGACAGGGGTGGCTACACCTTC.

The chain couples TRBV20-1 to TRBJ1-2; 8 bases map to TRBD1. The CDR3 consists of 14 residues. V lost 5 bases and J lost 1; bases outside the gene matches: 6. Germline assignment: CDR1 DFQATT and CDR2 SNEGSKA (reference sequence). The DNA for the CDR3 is TGCAGTGCTCTTGACAGGGGCGATAACTATGGCTACACCTTC. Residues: CSALDRGDNYGYTF.

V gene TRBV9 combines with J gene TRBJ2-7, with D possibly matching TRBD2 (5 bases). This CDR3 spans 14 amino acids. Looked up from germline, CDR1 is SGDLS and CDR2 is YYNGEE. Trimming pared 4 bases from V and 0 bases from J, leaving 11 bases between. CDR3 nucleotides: TGTGCCAGCAGCCCGGGGAGACTCTCCTACGAGCAGTACTTC. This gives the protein CASSPGRLSYEQYF.

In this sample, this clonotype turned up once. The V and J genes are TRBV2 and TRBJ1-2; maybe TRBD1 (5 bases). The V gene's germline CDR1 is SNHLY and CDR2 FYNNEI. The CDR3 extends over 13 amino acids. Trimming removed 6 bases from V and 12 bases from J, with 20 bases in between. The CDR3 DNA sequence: TGTGCCAGCAGCGAGCAGGGCCTATCTGGAAACACCTTC. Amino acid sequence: CASSEQGLSGNTF.

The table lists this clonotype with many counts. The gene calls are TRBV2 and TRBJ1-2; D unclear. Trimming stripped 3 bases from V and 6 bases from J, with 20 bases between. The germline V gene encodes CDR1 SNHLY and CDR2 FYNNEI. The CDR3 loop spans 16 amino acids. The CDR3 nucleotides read TGTGCCAGCAGTGACCCCTACCGCCAACGACGGGATGGCTACACCTTC. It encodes CASSDPYRQRRDGYTF.

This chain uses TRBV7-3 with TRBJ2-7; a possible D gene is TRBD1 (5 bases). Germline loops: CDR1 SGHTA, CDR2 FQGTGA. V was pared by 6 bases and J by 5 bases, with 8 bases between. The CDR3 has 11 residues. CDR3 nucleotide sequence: TGTGCCAGCAGTGGGGCCCACGAGCAGTACTTC. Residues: CASSGAHEQYF.

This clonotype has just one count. In nucleotides, the CDR3 is TGTGCCAGCAGTGATTACCAGGGAGGCGGAGTAGCCTACGAGCAGTACTTC. The encoded protein is CASSDYQGGGVAYEQYF. The V and J genes are TRBV25-1 and TRBJ2-7, with TRBD2 as a possible D gene (6 bases). Trimming took 3 bases from V and 2 from J, leaving 20 bases between them. This CDR3 is 17 amino acids long. CDR1 MGHDK and CDR2 SYGVNS come from the germline V gene.

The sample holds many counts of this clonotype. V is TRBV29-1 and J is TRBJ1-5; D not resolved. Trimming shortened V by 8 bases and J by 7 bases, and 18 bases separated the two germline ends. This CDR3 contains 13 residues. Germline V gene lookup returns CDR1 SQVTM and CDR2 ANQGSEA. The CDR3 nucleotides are TGCAGCATACGTTTCGGCGCGGGGCAGCCCCAGCATTTT. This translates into CSIRFGAGQPQHF.

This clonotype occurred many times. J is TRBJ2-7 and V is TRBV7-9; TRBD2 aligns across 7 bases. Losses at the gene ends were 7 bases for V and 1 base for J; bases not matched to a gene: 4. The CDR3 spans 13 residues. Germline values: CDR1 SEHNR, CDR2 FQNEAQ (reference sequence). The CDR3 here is CASTRDYSYEQYF. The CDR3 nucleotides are TGTGCCAGCACCCGGGACTATTCCTACGAGCAGTACTTC.

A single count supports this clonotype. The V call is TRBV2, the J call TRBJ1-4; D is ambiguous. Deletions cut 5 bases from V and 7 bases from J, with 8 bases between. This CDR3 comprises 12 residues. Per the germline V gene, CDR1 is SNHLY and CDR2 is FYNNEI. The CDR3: CASSWSIEKLFF. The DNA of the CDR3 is TGTGCCAGCAGTTGGAGTATTGAAAAACTGTTTTTT.

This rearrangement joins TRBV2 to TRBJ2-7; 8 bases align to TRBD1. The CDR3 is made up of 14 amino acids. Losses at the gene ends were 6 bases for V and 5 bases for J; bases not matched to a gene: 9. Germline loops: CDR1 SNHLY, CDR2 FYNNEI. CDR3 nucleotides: TGTGCCAGCAGCCGAAGACAGGGGATCCACGAGCAGTACTTC. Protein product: CASSRRQGIHEQYF.

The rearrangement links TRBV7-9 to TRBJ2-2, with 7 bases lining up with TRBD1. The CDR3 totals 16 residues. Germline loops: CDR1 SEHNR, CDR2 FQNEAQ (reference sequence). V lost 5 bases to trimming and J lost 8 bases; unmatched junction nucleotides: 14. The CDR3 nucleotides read TGTGCCAGCAGCCTAAGCACCGGGACAGTGACTGGGGAGCTGTTTTTT. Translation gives CASSLSTGTVTGELFF.

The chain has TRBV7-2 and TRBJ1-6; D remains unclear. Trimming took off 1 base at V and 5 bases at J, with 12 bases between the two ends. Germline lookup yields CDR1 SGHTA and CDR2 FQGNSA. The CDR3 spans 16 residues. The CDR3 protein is CASSLGKANDNSPLHF. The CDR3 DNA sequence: TGTGCCAGCAGCTTAGGGAAGGCGAATGATAATTCACCCCTCCACTTT.

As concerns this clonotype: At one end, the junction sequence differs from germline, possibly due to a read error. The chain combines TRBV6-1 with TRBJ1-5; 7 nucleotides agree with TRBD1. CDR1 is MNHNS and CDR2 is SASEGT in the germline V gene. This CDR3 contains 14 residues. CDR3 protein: CARSRQGRGQPQHF. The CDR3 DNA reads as TGTGCCCGCAGTCGACAGGGCCGGGGGCAGCCCCAGCATTTT.

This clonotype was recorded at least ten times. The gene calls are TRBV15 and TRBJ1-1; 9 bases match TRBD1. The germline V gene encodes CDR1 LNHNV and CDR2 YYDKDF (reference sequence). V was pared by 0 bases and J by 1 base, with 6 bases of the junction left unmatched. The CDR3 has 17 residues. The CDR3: CATSRDLGQGTNTEAFF. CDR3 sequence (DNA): TGTGCCACCAGCAGAGATTTGGGACAGGGAACGAACACTGAAGCTTTCTTT.

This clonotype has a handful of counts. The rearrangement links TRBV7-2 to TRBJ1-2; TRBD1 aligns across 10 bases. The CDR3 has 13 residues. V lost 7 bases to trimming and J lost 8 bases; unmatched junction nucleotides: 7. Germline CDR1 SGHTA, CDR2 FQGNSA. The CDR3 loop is CASTTGQGYGYTF. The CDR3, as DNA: TGTGCCAGCACCACGGGACAGGGGTACGGCTACACCTTC.

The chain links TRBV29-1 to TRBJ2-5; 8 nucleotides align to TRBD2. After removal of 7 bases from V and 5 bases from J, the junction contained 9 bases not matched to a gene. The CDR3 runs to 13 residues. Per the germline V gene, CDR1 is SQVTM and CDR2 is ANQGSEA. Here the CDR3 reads CSAGGTSFETQYF. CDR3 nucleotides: TGCAGCGCAGGCGGGACTAGTTTCGAGACCCAGTACTTC. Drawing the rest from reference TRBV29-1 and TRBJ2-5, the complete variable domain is SAVISQKPSRDICQRGTSLTIQCQVDSQVTMMFWYRQQPGQSLTLIATANQGSEATYESGFVIDKFPISRPNLTFSTLTVSNMSPEDSSIYLCSAGGTSFETQYFGPGTRLLVL.

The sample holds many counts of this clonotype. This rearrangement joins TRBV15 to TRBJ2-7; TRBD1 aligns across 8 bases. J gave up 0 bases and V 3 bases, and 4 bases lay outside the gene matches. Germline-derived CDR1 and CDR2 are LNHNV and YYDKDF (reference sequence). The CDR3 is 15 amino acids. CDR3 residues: CATSSKTGGSYEQYF. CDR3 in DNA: TGTGCCACCAGCAGCAAAACAGGGGGCTCCTACGAGCAGTACTTC.

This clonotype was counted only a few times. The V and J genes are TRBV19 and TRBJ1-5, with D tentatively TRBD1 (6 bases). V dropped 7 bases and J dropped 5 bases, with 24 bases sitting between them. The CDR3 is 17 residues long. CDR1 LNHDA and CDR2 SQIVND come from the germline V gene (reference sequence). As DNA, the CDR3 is TGTGCCAGTACCTCCTTAGCTGGGGGGGCGCGTGATCAGCCCCAGCATTTT. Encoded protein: CASTSLAGGARDQPQHF.